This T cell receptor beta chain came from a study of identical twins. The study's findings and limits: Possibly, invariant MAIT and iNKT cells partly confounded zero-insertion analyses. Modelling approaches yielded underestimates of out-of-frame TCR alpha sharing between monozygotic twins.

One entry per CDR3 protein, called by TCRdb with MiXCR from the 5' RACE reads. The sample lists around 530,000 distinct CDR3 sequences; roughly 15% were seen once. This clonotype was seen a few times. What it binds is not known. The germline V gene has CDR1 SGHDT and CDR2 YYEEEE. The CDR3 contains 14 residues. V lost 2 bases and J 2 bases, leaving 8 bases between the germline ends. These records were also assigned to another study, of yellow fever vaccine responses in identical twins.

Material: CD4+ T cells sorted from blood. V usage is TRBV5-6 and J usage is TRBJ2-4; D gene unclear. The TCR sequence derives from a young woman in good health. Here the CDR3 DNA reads TGTGCCAGCAGCTTCGATAAGTCCAAAAACATTCAGTACTTC. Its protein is CASSFDKSKNIQYF.